Listed below are T cell receptor beta chains from one sample, sequenced in a study of blood T cell repertoires in COVID-19. Sequenced by immunoSEQ multiplex PCR; TCRdb stores in-frame clones only, minus some. The table shows about 180,000 clones, with more than 75% occurring only once. Sequencing was carried out using peripheral blood. The receptor source for this set is a person aged 65-85 years with COVID-19, enrolled during active disease. Both conserved end residues are part of each CDR3. Fields, in order: D gene, V gene, J gene, clone size, CDR3 protein, CDR3 DNA. The D gene is left open where the match is weak. A clone size is listed for some rows: how often the clone was seen (once, few, many), or a class if it is expanded.

TRBD1	TRBV5-4	TRBJ1-6	once	CASRLTGASNSPLHF	TGTGCCAGCAGACTCACAGGGGCCTCTAATTCACCCCTCCACTTT
.	TRBV6-2/TRBV6-3	TRBJ2-2	few	CASSRTENTGELFF	TGTGCCAGCAGTCGGACAGAGAACACCGGGGAGCTGTTTTTT
.	TRBV4-1	TRBJ1-3	.	CASSTGAPGNTIYF	TGCGCCAGCAGCACAGGCGCCCCTGGAAACACCATATATTTT
TRBD1	TRBV27	TRBJ2-1	.	CASTSRDRAIYEQFF	TGTGCCAGCACGTCCCGGGACAGGGCAATTTATGAGCAGTTCTTC
.	TRBV28	TRBJ2-5	.	CASRATVGRIETQYF	TGTGCCAGCAGAGCAACAGTGGGGCGGATAGAGACCCAGTACTTC
.	TRBV5-1	TRBJ2-2	.	CASSLVRTTGNGELFF	TGCGCCAGCAGCTTGGTTCGTACTACCGGGAACGGGGAGCTGTTTTTT
.	TRBV5-5	TRBJ2-1	.	CASSFSASFDEQFF	TGTGCCAGCAGCTTTTCGGCTAGCTTCGATGAGCAGTTCTTC
TRBD1	TRBV9	TRBJ2-7	.	CASSPNDRGYEQYF	TGTGCCAGCAGCCCAAATGACAGGGGATACGAGCAGTACTTC
.	TRBV3-1/TRBV3-2	TRBJ1-3	.	CASSQVAGNTIYF	TGTGCCAGCAGCCAAGTAGCAGGAAACACCATATATTTT
.	TRBV7-8	TRBJ1-5	.	CASSLVAVSNQPQHF	TGTGCCAGCAGCTTAGTTGCGGTTAGCAATCAGCCCCAGCATTTT
.	TRBV19	TRBJ1-1	.	CASSWGAEAFF	TGTGCCAGTAGTTGGGGCGCTGAAGCTTTCTTT
.	TRBV19	TRBJ1-1	.	CASTNTENTEAFF	TGTGCCAGTACCAATACTGAAAACACTGAAGCTTTCTTT
TRBD2	TRBV18	TRBJ2-1	few	CASSLGSGGYNEQFF	TGTGCCAGCTCACTCGGTAGCGGGGGGTACAATGAGCAGTTCTTC
TRBD2	TRBV20-1	TRBJ2-1	.	CSASSSGSSLVNEQFF	TGCAGTGCTAGTAGTAGCGGGAGTAGTTTGGTCAATGAGCAGTTCTTC
.	TRBV6-5	TRBJ1-1	.	CASRLAGGGRAFF	TGTGCCAGCAGATTAGCCGGAGGCGGTAGGGCTTTCTTT
.	TRBV7-2	TRBJ1-2	few	CASSLGGGYYGYTF	TGTGCCAGCAGCTTAGGTGGAGGGTATTATGGCTACACCTTC